This note documents a single T cell receptor beta chain sequence. V was cut by 4 bases and J by 6 bases, with 13 bases left in between. Per the germline V gene, CDR1 is SGHRS and CDR2 is YFSETQ. CDR3 length: 13 amino acids. Authors' analysis steps: How many nucleated cells were present was estimated from reference gene primer amplification. The repertoire was sequenced with immunoSEQ multiplex PCR; TCRdb's copy has only in-frame clones and lacks some. V and J calls and clone size are as listed in that table; D and trimming were resolved from the DNA. The sample yields approximately 140,000 clones, roughly 85% seen once. This sample stems from a study of blood T cell repertoires in COVID-19. Study overall: The study drew acute and convalescent COVID-19 samples from the United States, Italy and Spain. The analysed material was cDNA or gDNA that came from T cells, B-cell-depleted T cells, or PBMCs.

The sequenced sample was peripheral blood. The origin of this receptor is a man between 60 and 75 years old with acute or convalescent COVID-19. J is TRBJ1-2 and V is TRBV5-1, with D possibly being TRBD1 (5 bases). CDR3 sequence reads: CASSPRTSDGYTF. CDR3 DNA sequence: TGCGCCAGCAGCCCACGGACAAGCGATGGCTACACCTTC.